Here is one TCR beta chain with its context. Its antigen is as yet unknown. These data belong to a study of graft-versus-host responses after intestinal transplantation. Sequencing used immunoSEQ multiplex PCR; TCRdb keeps in-frame clones, though not all of them. The sample consists of about 80,000 clones, 80% to 95% of them appearing once. Study outcomes and limitations: After transplant, early declines in HvG clones were associated with peak levels of circulating GvH clones. Investigators detected GvH clones in recipient marrow, with some emerging earlier in ileum or blood.

In germline, CDR1 is SGHDN, CDR2 FVKESK. V was trimmed by 6 bases and J by 1 base, leaving 12 bases between them. The CDR3 is made up of 14 amino acids. The sample here was PBMCs, taken 98 days after intestinal transplantation. The chain employs TRBV14 and TRBJ1-1; the D is unclear. The clonotype was recovered from a human patient who received an intestinal transplant, so some T cells may come from the graft donor. CDR3 region: CASRDISRNTEAFF. The CDR3 nucleotides read TGTGCCAGCAGAGACATATCACGGAACACTGAAGCTTTCTTT.